This TCR beta chain derives from a study of chemoradiotherapy in HPV16-positive cancers. Looking at the study overall: A couple of HPV16-positive patients' cells yielded candidate HPV-specific clones and common motifs.

CDR1 and CDR2 from the germline V gene are MDHEN and SYDVKM. The CDR3 runs 15 residues. V was cut by 6 bases and J by 0 bases, with 12 bases left in between. Sequencing was performed with immunoSEQ multiplex PCR; in TCRdb, only in-frame clones are kept and a portion is missing. The sample contains about 68,000 clones, around nine tenths of which appear only once. Repertoires were sampled repeatedly during chemoradiotherapy. The clonotype originates from a human donor with HPV-associated anogenital cancer. The source material was blood, sampled from a patient who underwent chemoradiotherapy. The J gene is TRBJ2-1, the V gene TRBV28; D not certain. The CDR3 DNA sequence: TGTGCCAGCAGCCCCCGCCCCAGCTCCTACAATGAGCAGTTCTTC. This codes for CASSPRPSSYNEQFF.